This TCR beta chain was observed in a study of T-cell reconstitution after alpha-beta-depleted transplantation in children. Using unique molecular identifiers, the investigators prepared the TCRbeta library. Each CDR3 protein gets one entry after TCRdb re-called the PCR reads with MiXCR. The repertoire holds about 500,000 distinct CDR3 sequences, with 32% as singletons. This clonotype has only a few counts. Mismatch with germline at one junction end may stem from a read error. From germline, CDR1 is MNHNY and CDR2 SVGAGI (reference sequence). This CDR3 is built from 15 residues. The rearrangement uses TRBV6-6 and TRBJ2-3; D may be TRBD1 or TRBD2 (7 bases each). The starting material was PBMCs from the stem cell graft donor, obtained from the stem cell graft. The receptor's source is a human donor who donated a stem cell graft to a child with aplastic anemia. The CDR3 sequence: CASTHGRGLTDSQYF. For the CDR3, the DNA is TGTGCCAGCACTCATGGGAGGGGGCTCACAGATTCGCAGTATTTT.